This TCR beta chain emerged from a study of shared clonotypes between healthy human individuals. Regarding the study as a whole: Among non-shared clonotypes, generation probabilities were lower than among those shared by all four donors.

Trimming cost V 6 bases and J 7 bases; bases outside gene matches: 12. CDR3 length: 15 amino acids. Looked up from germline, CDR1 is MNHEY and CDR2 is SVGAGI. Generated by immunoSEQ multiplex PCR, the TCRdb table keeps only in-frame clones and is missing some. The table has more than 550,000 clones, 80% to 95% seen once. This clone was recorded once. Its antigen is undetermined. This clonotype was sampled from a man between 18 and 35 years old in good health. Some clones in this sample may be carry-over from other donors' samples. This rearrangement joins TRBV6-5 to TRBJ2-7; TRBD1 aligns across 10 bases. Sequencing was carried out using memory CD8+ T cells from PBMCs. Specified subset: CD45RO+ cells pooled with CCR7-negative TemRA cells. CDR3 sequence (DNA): TGTGCCAGCAGGGAGGGACAGGGGATAGAGTATGAGCAGTACTTC. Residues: CASREGQGIEYEQYF.